The following is a TCR beta chain sequence with its context. Its antigen remains unknown. Treatment described: roughly 11-day PBMC culture with coronavirus spike peptide pools or control peptides (ViraFEST assay). The data derive from a study of vaccination and CD4 T cells after COVID-19. Across the study: Each post-COVID sample was drawn after diagnosis, and the median interval was roughly 100 days (range 35 to 161). Cellular stimulation was performed using overlapping spike peptides derived from SARS-CoV-2, HCoV-NL63, HCoV-OC43 and HCoV-229E.

Sequence data for DNA of cultured CD4+ T cells were generated by the Oncomine TCR Beta short-read assay. TCRdb reprocessed the PCR reads via MiXCR and lists one record per CDR3 protein. The sample holds over 9,500 distinct CDR3 sequences; approximately 62% are singletons and the top ten take 10%. The V segment lost 4 bases and the J segment 8 bases; nucleotides outside the gene matches: 5. The germline V gene encodes CDR1 LGHNA and CDR2 YSLEER. The CDR3 contains 14 residues. Sequencing was carried out using CD4+ T cells from blood, cultured in vitro. This TCR was recovered from a human donor who had recovered from COVID-19. This chain connects TRBV4-3 to TRBJ1-4; 9 bases fit TRBD1. In nucleotides, the CDR3 is TGCGCCAGCAGCCCCGGACAGGGGAGGGAAAAACTGTTTTTT. Encoded protein: CASSPGQGREKLFF.